The sequence of this T cell receptor (beta chain) was determined in a study of beta chain features in type 1 diabetes. Study summary: Across the samples, approximately 110,000,000 sorted cells were examined in total.

Study-wide points: Relative to healthy donors, patients appeared to have naive, central memory and Treg TCRB repertoires that were more similar. Individuals with type 1 diabetes displayed fewer insertions and more deletions at VDJ junctions. TCRB CDR3s from Type 1 diabetes patients were moderately but significantly shorter in all four CD4+ subsets.

A single heparinised draw of approximately 100 mL on average was taken per donor. Reverse transcribing all isolated RNA meant expressed TCRB transcripts were sequenced. Profiled with immunoSEQ multiplex PCR; TCRdb holds only in-frame clones, not every one. The table includes over 200,000 clones, about 11% detected once. Comment on this clone: Its antigen is undetermined.

The clonotype originates from a man aged 30-40 years with type 1 diabetes. Sequencing was performed on naive CD4+ T cells from blood.

The CDR3 DNA is TGTGCCAGCAGTTTGGCCAGCTCTGGGGCCAACGTCCTGACTTTC. The encoded protein is CASSLASSGANVLTF. The V gene is TRBV28, the J gene TRBJ2-6, with D unresolved. In germline, CDR1 is MDHEN, CDR2 SYDVKM. CDR3 length: 15 residues. Trimming took off 3 bases at V and 0 bases at J, with 6 bases between the two ends.